This TCR beta chain was sequenced in a study of T cell repertoires in ileal Crohn's disease. Across the study: Approximately 35% were active smokers at surgery; median disease duration was about 7.5 years. Operated complications were stricturing disease (approximately 61%) and penetrating disease (about 40%). Postoperative therapy was given to about half: 10 to 12 thiopurines, about 19 anti-TNF agents.

In this sample, this clone turned up once. Using immunoSEQ multiplex PCR, the repertoire was profiled, and TCRdb retains in-frame clones only, with some absent. The sample yields 5,000 or so clones, around 90% seen once. V was shortened by 4 bases and J by 4 bases, with 8 bases between the two germline ends. The germline gives CDR1 MNHEY, CDR2 SVGAGI. The CDR3 contains 12 residues. The sample was ileal tissue. V and J are TRBV6-5 and TRBJ2-7; D not certain. This TCR derives from an adult with Crohn's disease. The CDR3 DNA reads TGTGCCAGCAGTTCCCCCTCGTACGAGCAGTACTTC. Its translation is CASSSPSYEQYF.